These T cell receptor beta chains were read from a single sample in a study of beta chain features in type 1 diabetes. Produced via immunoSEQ multiplex PCR; TCRdb's table is partial and in-frame only. Among 140,000 or so clones listed, approximately 13% were seen once. The sample consisted of central memory CD4+ T cells from blood. The receptors derive from a man younger than 35 with type 1 diabetes. Each CDR3 is given with its conserved first and last residue.

cdr3_length j_call v_call cdr3_aa
14 TRBJ2-5 TRBV9 CASSVGTAYSTQYF
16 TRBJ1-4 TRBV7-9 CASSSPKTATNEKLFF
13 TRBJ2-2 TRBV2 CASGGGLAGELFF
16 TRBJ2-1 TRBV11-3 CASSSGTSGGHNEQFF
13 TRBJ1-1 TRBV29-1 CSVNLGGGTEAFF
16 TRBJ2-7 TRBV14 CASSLGTTGVTYEQYF
13 TRBJ1-1 TRBV15 CATSRGANTEAFF
13 TRBJ1-2 TRBV6-1 CASSEGGVGGYTF
14 TRBJ2-5 TRBV19 CASSPGPGSETQYF
11 TRBJ1-1 TRBV28 CASEENTEAFF
12 TRBJ2-1 TRBV2 CASSLLVNEQFF
14 TRBJ2-5 TRBV2 CASSEYQAEETQYF
14 TRBJ2-2 TRBV2 CASKETGLGGELFF
15 TRBJ2-1 TRBV5-4 CASSTTQGAYNEQFF
16 TRBJ2-1 TRBV7-2 CASSLDASSSYNEQFF
15 TRBJ2-3 TRBV27 CASSRDGASTDTQYF
15 TRBJ2-1 TRBV29-1 CSVEGRRRSSNEQFF
12 TRBJ1-6 TRBV28 CATRAVNSPLHF
17 TRBJ2-3 TRBV10-3 CATRTSGGPTSTDTQYF
15 NA TRBV7-2 CASSPVAVPYYEQYF
14 TRBJ1-1 TRBV10-3 CAISGGQMNTEAFF
17 TRBJ2-4 TRBV10-3 CAISAIAGASSKNIQYF
15 TRBJ2-1 TRBV18 CASSPRDAEGNEQFF
16 TRBJ2-3 TRBV11-3 CASSNGPSGGTDTQYF
17 TRBJ1-1 TRBV29-1 CSAQPYQGTTANTEAFF
13 TRBJ2-3 TRBV5-1 CASSTDRGDTQYF
14 TRBJ1-2 TRBV25-1 CASSGDSPNYGYTF